Below are 25 T cell receptor beta chains sequenced from a single sample in a study of blood T cell repertoires in COVID-19. The method was immunoSEQ multiplex PCR; TCRdb's version includes in-frame clones alone and lacks a portion of them. This table has under 300,000 clones, about 89% appearing once. The sample comprised PBMCs or T cells enriched from blood (not recorded which). Source of these receptors: a human donor in a cohort exposed to, infected with or recovered from COVID-19 (not recorded which). The donor label of this sample is uncertain.

The chain carries TRBV10-3 and TRBJ1-5; D not certain. CDR1 is ENHRY and CDR2 is SYGVKD in the germline V gene. The ends were cut back, 2 bases at V and 1 base at J, with 9 bases in the middle. This CDR3 comprises 15 residues. The CDR3 DNA follows: TGTGCCATCAGTGAGCGAGAGGGCAGCAATCAGCCCCAGCATTTT. This codes for CAISEREGSNQPQHF.

The gene calls are TRBV19 and TRBJ1-6; D is possibly TRBD1 (5 bases). The V gene's germline CDR1 is LNHDA and CDR2 SQIVND (reference sequence). The CDR3 extends over 16 amino acids. V lost 6 bases and J 10 bases, leaving 22 bases between the germline ends. CDR3: CASRGNLQGGRSPLHF. The CDR3 coding sequence is TGTGCCAGTAGAGGGAACCTTCAGGGTGGTCGGTCACCCCTCCACTTT. Together with reference TRBV19 and TRBJ1-6, the CDR3 gives the full variable domain: DGGITQSPKYLFRKEGQNVTLSCEQNLNHDAMYWYRQDPGQGLRLIYYSQIVNDFQKGDIAEGYSVSREKKESFPLTVTSAQKNPTAFYLCASRGNLQGGRSPLHFGNGTRLTVT.

The V and J genes are TRBV6-1 and TRBJ1-5; D is perhaps TRBD1 (6 bases). This CDR3 spans 13 amino acids. Looked up from germline, CDR1 is MNHNS and CDR2 is SASEGT. V lost 3 bases and J 11 bases, leaving 14 bases between the germline ends. CDR3 sequence: CASSEDSSASQHF. The CDR3 coding sequence is TGTGCCAGCAGTGAGGACAGCTCCGCGTCCCAGCATTTT.

The V and J genes are TRBV4-3 and TRBJ1-1; TRBD1 agrees at 9 bases. The CDR3 totals 14 residues. Germline V gene sequence: CDR1 LGHNA, CDR2 YSLEER. With V trimmed by 4 bases and J by 3 bases, 3 bases remained unmatched. CDR3 loop: CASSPGQGYTEAFF. CDR3 nucleotides: TGCGCCAGCAGCCCGGGACAGGGCTACACTGAAGCTTTCTTT.

The chain joins TRBV19 to TRBJ1-2, with TRBD1 matching 8 bases. Trimming took 4 bases from V and 7 from J; bases not matched to a gene: 2. The CDR3 totals 12 residues. Germline assignment: CDR1 LNHDA and CDR2 SQIVND (reference sequence). The CDR3, as DNA: TGTGCCAGTAGTAGGACAGGGTTTGGCTACACCTTC. Protein: CASSRTGFGYTF.

V gene TRBV5-4 combines with J gene TRBJ1-1, with D uncertain. The germline V and J ends were trimmed by 3 bases and 3 bases, with 12 bases remaining between them. CDR3 length: 14 residues. CDR1 is SGHNT, CDR2 YYREEE, per germline (reference sequence). Here the CDR3 reads CASSSTLRDTEAFF. The CDR3 DNA sequence: TGTGCCAGCAGCTCGACCCTGAGGGACACTGAAGCTTTCTTT.

As for this clone: Other DNA sequences in this specimen translate into the identical CDR3. The V gene is TRBV19, the J gene TRBJ1-4; D call uncertain. Germline V gene data show CDR1 as LNHDA and CDR2 as SQIVND (reference sequence). CDR3 length: 15 residues. V gave up 1 base and J gave up 0 bases, with 6 bases separating them. The CDR3 here is CASSIGGATNEKLFF. The CDR3 DNA sequence: TGTGCCAGTAGTATAGGGGGAGCAACTAATGAAAAACTGTTTTTT.

This sequence joins TRBV2 and TRBJ1-6; the match to TRBD1 covers 7 bases. Germline loops: CDR1 SNHLY, CDR2 FYNNEI. CDR3 size: 14 residues. The V segment lost 7 bases and the J segment 10 bases; nucleotides outside the gene matches: 10. This chain's CDR3 is CASTLTGKGSPLHF. As DNA, the CDR3 is TGTGCCAGCACTTTGACAGGGAAGGGCTCACCCCTCCACTTT.

This rearrangement joins TRBV18 to TRBJ2-1, with 12 bases aligning to TRBD1. V shed 3 bases and J 8 bases; nucleotides not matched to a gene: 5. Germline assignment: CDR1 KGHSH and CDR2 LQKENI. The CDR3 runs 15 residues. CDR3 residues: CASSPGTGGEDEQFF. For the CDR3, the DNA is TGTGCCAGCTCACCCGGGACAGGGGGCGAGGATGAGCAGTTCTTC.

The chain carries TRBV9 and TRBJ1-6; D is unclear. The V end was cut by 0 bases, the J end by 7 bases, with 8 bases between. Germline V gives CDR1 SGDLS, CDR2 YYNGEE. The CDR3 runs 14 residues. CDR3 sequence: CASSVASGNSPLHF. The DNA for the CDR3 is TGTGCCAGCAGCGTAGCTTCGGGGAATTCACCCCTCCACTTT. Full variable domain (outside the CDR3, taken from reference TRBV9 and TRBJ1-6): DSGVTQTPKHLITATGQRVTLRCSPRSGDLSVYWYQQSLDQGLQFLIQYYNGEERAKGNILERFSAQQFPDLHSELNLSSLELGDSALYFCASSVASGNSPLHFGNGTRLTVT.

This clone came up a few times. The chain is built from TRBV9 and TRBJ1-2; tentative D call: TRBD1 (6 bases). Between the trimmed V and J ends, which lost 4 bases and 4 bases, there was a span of 17 bases. The CDR3 contains 15 residues. The germline gives CDR1 SGDLS, CDR2 YYNGEE. CDR3 residues: CASSPGQNLGYGYTF. The CDR3 nucleotides are TGTGCCAGCAGCCCAGGACAGAACCTGGGCTATGGCTACACCTTC.

This sequence joins TRBV30 and TRBJ1-1; D is possibly TRBD1 (5 bases). The ends were cut back, 4 bases at V and 8 bases at J, with 23 bases in the middle. This CDR3 contains 15 residues. CDR1 is GTSNPN and CDR2 is SVGIG in the germline V gene (reference sequence). The CDR3 coding sequence is TGTGCCTGGATCCTAGGACAAACTCGAGGAAAAGAAGCTTTCTTT. Translating gives CAWILGQTRGKEAFF.

The gene calls are TRBV28 and TRBJ2-7; TRBD1 is a possible D gene (5 bases). The CDR3 runs 15 residues. Germline V gene data show CDR1 as MDHEN and CDR2 as SYDVKM. Trimming cost V 10 bases and J 3 bases, with 22 bases left between them. The CDR3 region is CATTPGGRAIYEQYF. As DNA, the CDR3 is TGTGCCACCACCCCTGGCGGCAGGGCCATCTACGAGCAGTACTTC.

The CDR3 bases are TGTGCCAGCAGCTTAGAGGGCCAGGGGGCATATCAGCCCCAGCATTTT. It translates to CASSLEGQGAYQPQHF. The rearrangement joins TRBV11-3 to TRBJ1-5; 8 nucleotides match TRBD1. Germline V gene sequence: CDR1 SGHNT, CDR2 YENEEA. The CDR3 sequence is 16 residues long. The V gene end was trimmed by 0 bases and the J gene end by 5 bases; junction bases not matched to a gene: 6.

V is TRBV29-1 and J is TRBJ1-2; 7 bases line up with TRBD1. Germline-derived CDR1 and CDR2 are SQVTM and ANQGSEA. The CDR3 totals 12 residues. The V and J ends lost 4 bases and 3 bases, in that order; junction bases with no gene match: 2. This CDR3 reads CSVGTGDYGYTF. The CDR3 DNA follows: TGCAGCGTTGGAACAGGGGACTATGGCTACACCTTC.

The chain couples TRBV7-9 to TRBJ1-2, with D perhaps TRBD1 (6 bases). Germline-derived CDR1 and CDR2 are SEHNR and FQNEAQ (reference sequence). The CDR3 is 14 amino acids. Trimming pared 5 bases from V and 3 bases from J, leaving 13 bases between. The CDR3 nucleotides are TGTGCCAGCAGCCCCCCCCGACAGGACTATGGCTACACCTTC. Translating gives CASSPPRQDYGYTF.

This chain uses TRBV7-9 with TRBJ2-7, with a tentative D call TRBD2 (6 bases). CDR3 length equals 12 residues. Trimming removed 5 bases at V and 6 bases at J, with 11 bases between. The germline gives CDR1 SEHNR, CDR2 FQNEAQ (reference sequence). CDR3 nucleotide sequence: TGTGCCAGCAGCCCTCAGGGAGGCGAGCAGTACTTC. This encodes CASSPQGGEQYF.

The chain recombines TRBV7-2 with TRBJ1-2, with D perhaps TRBD1 (6 bases). Trimming cost V 3 bases and J 4 bases, with 12 bases left between them. CDR1 and CDR2 from the germline V gene are SGHTA and FQGNSA. This CDR3 is 14 amino acids long. This chain's CDR3 is CASSLGGLSYGYTF. In DNA form, the CDR3 reads TGTGCCAGCAGCTTGGGGGGGCTCAGCTATGGCTACACCTTC.

The rearrangement joins TRBV5-8 to TRBJ1-5; 10 nucleotides agree with TRBD1. Trimming removed 0 bases from V and 9 bases from J; junction bases left unmatched: 6. The germline CDR1 and CDR2 sequences are SGHTS and YDEGEE. CDR3 length: 15 residues. In DNA, the CDR3 is TGTGCCAGCAGCTTGGGCGGGACAGGGGATCGGCCCCAGCATTTT. This encodes CASSLGGTGDRPQHF. Looking up the rest from reference TRBV5-8 and TRBJ1-5 gives the full variable domain: EAGVTQSPTHLIKTRGQQATLRCSPISGHTSVYWYQQALGLGLQFLLWYDEGEERNRGNFPPRFSGRQFPNYSSELNVNALELEDSALYLCASSLGGTGDRPQHFGDGTRLSIL.

This clone appeared a single time. CDR3 in amino acids: CASSLVRDRGFHEQYF. In DNA form, the CDR3 reads TGTGCCAGCAGTTTGGTCCGGGACAGGGGATTCCACGAGCAGTACTTC. The gene calls are TRBV27 and TRBJ2-7, with TRBD1 matching over 10 bases. Germline CDR1 MNHEY, CDR2 SMNVEV (reference sequence). CDR3 size: 16 residues. J lost 5 bases, V lost 3 bases, and 10 bases had no gene match.

The rearrangement joins TRBV7-8 to TRBJ1-1; 8 nucleotides align to TRBD1. Per the germline V gene, CDR1 is SGHVS and CDR2 is FQNEAQ. The length of the CDR3 is 15 residues. The V segment lost 5 bases and the J segment 5 bases; nucleotides outside the gene matches: 10. CDR3 nucleotides: TGTGCCAGCAGCCGACGACAGGGGCGAGTTACTGAAGCTTTCTTT. Translated: CASSRRQGRVTEAFF.

The CDR3 DNA follows: TGCGCCAGCAGCCCCTGGCTGGGGGCGAATCAGCCCCAGCATTTT. This codes for CASSPWLGANQPQHF. This chain links TRBV4-1 with TRBJ1-5; D is perhaps TRBD1 (6 bases). The V end lost 4 bases, the J end lost 4 bases, and 14 bases lay between the germline ends. CDR3 length: 15 amino acids. The V gene's germline CDR1 is MGHRA and CDR2 YSYEKL.

The gene calls are TRBV20-1 and TRBJ2-7; possibly TRBD1 for D (6 bases). The CDR3 runs to 10 residues. The germline V gene has CDR1 DFQATT and CDR2 SNEGSKA (reference sequence). The CDR3 DNA is TGCAGGCCAGGGGAATACGAGCAGTACTTC. This codes for CRPGEYEQYF.

The rearrangement joins TRBV21-1 to TRBJ1-2; TRBD1, as called in the table, went unchecked against the DNA. TRBV21-1 is a pseudogene segment. CDR3 length: 16 amino acids. CDR3 loop: CASSLPSRDRGYGYTF. Written as DNA, the CDR3 is TGTGCCAGCAGCCTCCCATCCCGGGACAGGGGCTATGGCTACACCTTC.

In this sample, this clone turned up once. The J gene is TRBJ1-6, the V gene TRBV25-1; D remains ambiguous. Trimming pared 0 bases from V and 6 bases from J, leaving 6 bases between. CDR1 and CDR2 from the germline V gene are MGHDK and SYGVNS. The CDR3 is 14 residues long. CDR3 amino acids: CASSEYSFNSPLHF. In DNA, the CDR3 is TGTGCCAGCAGTGAATATAGCTTTAATTCACCCCTCCACTTT.